This T cell receptor (beta chain) was captured in a study of CD8 T cells in ankylosing spondylitis. Study-level findings and limits: Apparently characteristic of ankylosing spondylitis blood was a TCR beta motif (fewer than ten highly homologous variants). CD8+ by phenotype, disease-linked clones were relatively rare in peripheral blood. Reports say disease-linked clones showed up significantly more in matched ankylosing spondylitis synovial fluid.

This clonotype turned up a few times. Antigen unknown. Quantitative 5'-RACE was performed with molecular barcodes, and it yielded the TCR beta libraries. TCRdb itself ran the 5' RACE reads through MiXCR, one entry per CDR3 protein. The table has around 540,000 distinct CDR3 sequences, about 13% seen once. This TCR was recovered from a male donor with ankylosing spondylitis. Specimen: blood, either unsorted or a sorted T cell fraction (not recorded which).

The CDR3, as DNA: TGTGCCAGCGGCCGGACTAGCGGAGCCCAAGATACGCAGTATTTT. This translates into CASGRTSGAQDTQYF. This chain joins TRBV12-3 or TRBV12-4 and TRBJ2-3, with 10 bases aligning to TRBD2. Unmatched junction bases numbered 10, after V lost 8 bases and J lost 5 bases. CDR3 length: 15 residues.